This is a list of T cell receptor beta chains from one sample in a study of T-cell memory formation after mild COVID-19. Using its own MiXCR run on the 5' RACE reads, TCRdb lists one record per CDR3 protein. The sample lists almost 350,000 distinct CDR3 sequences; roughly 19% were seen once. The sequencing sample was made of PBMCs or a T cell subset sorted from them (not recorded which). The receptors were sampled from a man aged 18 to 29 who had mild COVID-19 (a few samples of this study predate the infection). Cell type and time point are not known. Each CDR3 is given with its conserved first and last residue. A D gene is named only where the DNA matches it firmly. Not all rows give a size; the values are once, few, many and, for expanded clones, a class.

D gene	clone size	V gene	J gene	CDR3 protein	CDR3 DNA
TRBD2	-	TRBV11-1	TRBJ2-3	CASSLLWRGADTQYF	TGTGCCAGCAGCTTGCTGTGGCGGGGGGCAGATACGCAGTATTTT
TRBD1	-	TRBV20-1	TRBJ2-5	CSARDLGTDQETQYF	TGCAGTGCTAGAGATCTAGGGACAGACCAAGAGACCCAGTACTTC
-	-	TRBV6-1	TRBJ1-5	CASRPDGHSNQPQHF	TGTGCCAGCAGACCTGACGGACATAGCAATCAGCCCCAGCATTTT
TRBD1	few	TRBV6-5	TRBJ2-7	CASSPGTGVREQYF	TGTGCCAGCAGCCCCGGGACAGGGGTGAGGGAGCAGTACTTC
TRBD1	-	TRBV2	TRBJ2-2	CASSLQGALNTGELFF	TGTGCCAGCAGCTTACAGGGGGCCTTGAACACCGGGGAGCTGTTTTTT
-	-	TRBV25-1	TRBJ2-5	CASASGTHQETQYF	TGTGCCAGCGCTTCCGGGACTCACCAAGAGACCCAGTACTTC
TRBD2	many	TRBV4-2	TRBJ2-5	CASSQDPTSGKETQYF	TGTGCCAGCAGCCAAGATCCCACTAGCGGGAAAGAGACCCAGTACTTC
TRBD2	-	TRBV5-1	TRBJ2-3	CASSFASGLTDTQYF	TGCGCCAGCAGCTTTGCTAGCGGGCTCACAGATACGCAGTATTTT
-	few	TRBV6-5	TRBJ2-1	CASSYSSAVSSYNEQFF	TGTGCCAGCAGTTACTCTTCGGCAGTTAGCTCCTACAATGAGCAGTTCTTC
-	few	TRBV12-3/TRBV12-4	TRBJ2-7	CASSLSPYEQYF	TGTGCCAGCAGTTTATCTCCCTACGAGCAGTACTTC
-	few	TRBV20-1	TRBJ1-5	CSAGGSNQPQHF	TGCAGTGCTGGGGGTAGTAATCAGCCCCAGCATTTT
TRBD2	-	TRBV11-2	TRBJ2-5	CASSFLAGGAETQYF	TGTGCCAGCAGCTTCCTAGCGGGGGGTGCAGAGACCCAGTACTTC
TRBD1	-	TRBV7-9	TRBJ1-2	CASSPWDSPQHGYTF	TGTGCCAGCAGCCCCTGGGACAGCCCCCAGCATGGCTACACCTTC
-	few	TRBV7-9	TRBJ2-2	CASSISGETGELFF	TGTGCCAGCAGCATTTCAGGGGAAACCGGGGAGCTGTTTTTT
TRBD1	-	TRBV10-3	TRBJ2-1	CAISDPATGGLYNEQFF	TGTGCCATCAGTGACCCCGCGACAGGGGGCCTCTACAATGAGCAGTTCTTC
TRBD1	few	TRBV5-1	TRBJ2-7	CASSWGQGNYEQYF	TGCGCCAGCAGCTGGGGACAGGGCAACTACGAGCAGTACTTC
-	-	TRBV3-1	TRBJ1-1	CASSKSDVGTEAFF	TGTGCCAGCAGTAAGTCGGATGTGGGAACTGAAGCTTTCTTT
TRBD2	-	TRBV27	TRBJ2-2	CASSLWKGREGAGDLFF	TGTGCCAGCAGTTTGTGGAAGGGACGGGAGGGTGCCGGGGATCTGTTTTTT
-	-	TRBV20-1	TRBJ2-4	CSARDLVGENIQYF	TGCAGTGCTAGAGATCTAGTAGGGGAAAACATTCAGTACTTC
-	-	TRBV7-3	TRBJ2-2	CASRNTDTGELFF	TGTGCCAGCAGAAACACAGACACCGGGGAGCTGTTTTTT
TRBD1	many	TRBV5-1	TRBJ2-5	CASSLAGQGKTQYF	TGCGCCAGCAGCCTCGCCGGACAGGGGAAGACCCAGTACTTC
-	-	TRBV12-3/TRBV12-4	TRBJ1-2	CASSLVSLIRGGYTF	TGTGCCAGCAGTTTAGTCTCACTCATAAGGGGTGGCTACACCTTC
-	few	TRBV10-3	TRBJ2-3	CAISESAAQNTQYF	TGTGCCATCAGTGAGTCGGCTGCCCAAAATACGCAGTATTTT
TRBD2	-	TRBV9	TRBJ2-3	CASSVSSGGAWADTQYF	TGTGCCAGCAGCGTATCTAGCGGGGGGGCCTGGGCAGATACGCAGTATTTT
-	-	TRBV7-2	TRBJ1-3	CASSFRKVSGNTIYF	TGTGCCAGCAGCTTTCGCAAGGTCTCTGGAAACACCATATATTTT
-	-	TRBV5-1	TRBJ1-2	CASSHSQALYGYTF	TGCGCCAGCAGCCATTCGCAGGCCCTCTATGGCTACACCTTC
TRBD1	-	TRBV7-9	TRBJ1-6	CASSRANRDSRNPLHF	TGTGCCAGCAGCCGGGCGAACCGGGACAGCCGCAATCCCCTCCACTTT
-	few	TRBV25-1	TRBJ2-5	CASSDTGGETQYF	TGTGCCAGCAGTGACACGGGGGGCGAGACCCAGTACTTC